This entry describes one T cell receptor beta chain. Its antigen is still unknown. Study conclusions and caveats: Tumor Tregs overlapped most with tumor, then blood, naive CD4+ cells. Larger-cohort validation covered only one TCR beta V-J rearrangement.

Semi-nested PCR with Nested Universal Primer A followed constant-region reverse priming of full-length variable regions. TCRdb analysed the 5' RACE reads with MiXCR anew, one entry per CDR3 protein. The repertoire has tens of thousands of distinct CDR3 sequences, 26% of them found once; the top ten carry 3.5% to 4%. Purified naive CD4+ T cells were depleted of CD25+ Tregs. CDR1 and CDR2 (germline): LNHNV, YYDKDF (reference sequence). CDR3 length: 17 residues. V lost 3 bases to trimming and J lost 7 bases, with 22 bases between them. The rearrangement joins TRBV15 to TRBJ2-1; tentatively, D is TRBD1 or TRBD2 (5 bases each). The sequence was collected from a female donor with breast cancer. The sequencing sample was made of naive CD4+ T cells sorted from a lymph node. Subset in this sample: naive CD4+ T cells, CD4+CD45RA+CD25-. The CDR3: CATSRDRDLYRGNEQFF. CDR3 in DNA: TGTGCCACCAGCAGGGATAGGGACCTCTACCGAGGGAATGAGCAGTTCTTC.